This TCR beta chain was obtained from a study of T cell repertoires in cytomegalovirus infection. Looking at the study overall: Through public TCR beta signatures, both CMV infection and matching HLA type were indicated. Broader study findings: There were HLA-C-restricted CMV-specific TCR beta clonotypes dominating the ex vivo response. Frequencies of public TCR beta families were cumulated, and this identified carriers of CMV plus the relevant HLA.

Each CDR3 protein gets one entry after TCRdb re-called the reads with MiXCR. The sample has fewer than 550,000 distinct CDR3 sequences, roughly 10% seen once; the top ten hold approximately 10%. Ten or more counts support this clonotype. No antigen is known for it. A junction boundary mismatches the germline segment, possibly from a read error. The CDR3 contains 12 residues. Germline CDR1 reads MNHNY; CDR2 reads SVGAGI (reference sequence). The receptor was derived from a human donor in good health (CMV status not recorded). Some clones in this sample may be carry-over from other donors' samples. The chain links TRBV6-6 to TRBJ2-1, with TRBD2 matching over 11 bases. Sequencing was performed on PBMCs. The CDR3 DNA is TGTGCCAGCAGTATATTAGCGGGAGGGCCGGCATTC. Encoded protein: CASSILAGGPAF.